These 31 T cell receptor beta chains were sequenced from one sample in a study of shared clonotypes between healthy human individuals. Sequencing was performed with immunoSEQ multiplex PCR; in TCRdb, only in-frame clones are kept and a portion is missing. Here the sample spans about 530,000 clones, about 75% being singletons. Sequencing was carried out using PBMCs. These receptors all stem from a woman in her thirties or forties in good health. Some clones in this sample may be carry-over from other donors' samples.

This clone was counted at least ten times. Other DNA sequences of this sample code for an identical CDR3. This chain links TRBV6-4 with TRBJ2-3; 10 bases map to TRBD2. V shed 2 bases and J 2 bases; nucleotides not matched to a gene: 1. This CDR3 contains 15 residues. The V gene's germline CDR1 is MRHNA and CDR2 SNTAGT. Here the CDR3 DNA reads TGTGCCAGCAGTGACAGCGGGAGGGCCACAGATACGCAGTATTTT. This sequence encodes CASSDSGRATDTQYF.

This clone was detected a few times. The chain couples TRBV5-5 to TRBJ2-7, with 9 bases lining up with TRBD1. CDR3 length: 18 amino acids. The germline V gene encodes CDR1 SGHKS and CDR2 YYEKEE (reference sequence). The V gene end was trimmed by 0 bases and the J gene end by 1 base; junction bases not matched to a gene: 11. CDR3 loop: CASSLGTGALRGSYEQYF. CDR3 coding DNA: TGTGCCAGCAGCTTGGGGACAGGGGCACTGAGGGGTTCCTACGAGCAGTACTTC.

This chain joins TRBV19 and TRBJ2-1, with 7 bases fitting TRBD2. V dropped 0 bases and J dropped 4; count of bases not matched to a gene: 3. This CDR3 region has 15 residues. Germline V gene data show CDR1 as LNHDA and CDR2 as SQIVND (reference sequence). This chain's CDR3 is CASSIDRTSYNEQFF. The DNA for the CDR3 is TGTGCCAGTAGTATAGATCGGACTAGTTACAATGAGCAGTTCTTC.

The count of this clone is one. The chain joins TRBV11-2 to TRBJ2-3, with TRBD2 matching over 16 bases. With V trimmed by 3 bases and J by 4 bases, 4 bases remained unmatched. The length of the CDR3 is 17 residues. Germline values: CDR1 SGHAT, CDR2 FQNNGV. The CDR3: CASSLGLAGGRADTQYF. The CDR3 nucleotides are TGTGCCAGCAGCTTGGGACTAGCGGGAGGGCGTGCAGATACGCAGTATTTT.

This clone has just one count. The V call is TRBV6-1, the J call TRBJ2-3; possible D gene TRBD2, 6 bases. CDR3 size: 14 residues. The V gene lost 2 bases and the J gene lost 3 bases, with 9 bases spanning the gap. Germline-derived CDR1 and CDR2 are MNHNS and SASEGT. Here the CDR3 DNA reads TGTGCCAGCAGTGAATTCCGGGAGACAGATACGCAGTATTTT. It yields the protein CASSEFRETDTQYF.

On this clone itself: Other DNA sequences from this sample encode an identical CDR3 as well. The chain is built from TRBV6-5 and TRBJ2-3; D unresolved. With 2 bases removed from V and 1 base from J, the gap between germline ends came to 4 bases. The germline CDR1 and CDR2 sequences are MNHEY and SVGAGI. The CDR3 runs 13 residues. This CDR3 is CASSYPGTDTQYF. The DNA of the CDR3 is TGTGCCAGCAGTTACCCCGGCACAGATACGCAGTATTTT.

The count of this clone is one. The V call is TRBV9, the J call TRBJ2-3; 12 bases fit TRBD2. CDR1 is SGDLS and CDR2 is YYNGEE in the germline V gene. The CDR3 is 15 amino acids. V trimming: 0 bases; J trimming: 5 bases; junction bases outside the gene matches: 1. The CDR3 coding sequence is TGTGCCAGCAGCGTAGGGACTAGCGGGGTAGATACGCAGTATTTT. Protein: CASSVGTSGVDTQYF.

This clone was found once. The genes are TRBV5-1 and TRBJ2-6, with 8 bases identical to TRBD2. The germline CDR1 and CDR2 sequences are SGHRS and YFSETQ. CDR3 length: 18 residues. V lost 4 bases and J lost 0; bases outside the gene matches: 9. The CDR3 reads CASSSTSGLSSGANVLTF. CDR3 sequence (DNA): TGCGCCAGCAGCAGTACTAGCGGCCTAAGCTCTGGGGCCAACGTCCTGACTTTC.

This chain joins TRBV28 and TRBJ2-6; D ambiguous. The ends were cut back, 2 bases at V and 8 bases at J, with 4 bases in the middle. The V gene's germline CDR1 is MDHEN and CDR2 SYDVKM. There are 12 residues in the CDR3. Here the CDR3 reads CASSLESNVLTF. For the CDR3, the DNA is TGTGCCAGCAGTTTAGAGTCCAACGTCCTGACTTTC.

The chain couples TRBV5-4 to TRBJ1-1; unclear D gene. The CDR3 is made up of 15 amino acids. Germline values: CDR1 SGHNT, CDR2 YYREEE (reference sequence). V was trimmed by 4 bases and J by 2 bases, leaving 15 bases between them. The CDR3 sequence: CASSDSSSGNTEAFF. The CDR3 bases are TGTGCCAGCAGCGACTCCTCGAGTGGAAACACTGAAGCTTTCTTT.

The rearrangement joins TRBV2 to TRBJ1-5; 9 nucleotides line up with TRBD1. The length of the CDR3 is 15 residues. V was pared by 7 bases and J by 2 bases, with 6 bases of the junction left unmatched. Germline CDR1 reads SNHLY; CDR2 reads FYNNEI. Here the CDR3 DNA reads TGTGCCAGCACATTGGACAGGGGAGGCAATCAGCCCCAGCATTTT. The encoded protein is CASTLDRGGNQPQHF.

The chain uses TRBV27 and TRBJ2-7; 13 nucleotides line up with TRBD2. Per the germline V gene, CDR1 is MNHEY and CDR2 is SMNVEV (reference sequence). V trimming: 6 bases; J trimming: 4 bases; junction bases outside the gene matches: 6. The CDR3 is made up of 15 amino acids. Here the CDR3 reads CASRGGTSGAYEQYF. The DNA of the CDR3 is TGTGCCAGCAGGGGCGGGACTAGCGGGGCTTACGAGCAGTACTTC.

The chain links TRBV9 to TRBJ2-3; TRBD2 matches at 9 bases. Unmatched junction bases numbered 9, after V lost 4 bases and J lost 3 bases. This CDR3 region has 16 residues. Germline V CDR1 and CDR2: SGDLS, YYNGEE. This CDR3 reads CASSIIAGEGTDTQYF. The CDR3 bases are TGTGCCAGCAGCATAATAGCGGGAGAAGGGACAGATACGCAGTATTTT.

The chain has TRBV18 and TRBJ2-1; D is perhaps TRBD1 (5 bases). Deletions cut 2 bases from V and 9 bases from J, with 11 bases between. CDR1 and CDR2 from the germline V gene are KGHSH and LQKENI. CDR3 length: 13 amino acids. The CDR3 here is CASSPSQGSEQFF. The CDR3 DNA reads as TGTGCCAGCTCACCATCCCAGGGCAGTGAGCAGTTCTTC.

The genes are TRBV10-3 and TRBJ1-4, with D possibly TRBD1 on 5 matching bases. The germline gives CDR1 ENHRY, CDR2 SYGVKD. The CDR3 totals 14 residues. The V end lost 5 bases, the J end lost 7 bases, and 14 bases lay between the germline ends. CDR3 nucleotides: TGTGCCATCAGTCGGGACGGTGGTAGTGAAAAACTGTTTTTT. Translating gives CAISRDGGSEKLFF.

The rearrangement links TRBV19 to TRBJ1-2, with unresolved D. Between the trimmed V and J ends, which lost 6 bases and 8 bases, there was a span of 13 bases. The CDR3 spans 12 residues. Germline CDR1 is LNHDA and CDR2 is SQIVND (reference sequence). The CDR3 coding sequence is TGTGCCAGTAGCACCCTTTTGGGGGGCTACACCTTC. It translates to CASSTLLGGYTF.

The rearrangement joins TRBV11-2 to TRBJ2-5, with 9 bases fitting TRBD2. V shed 1 base and J 5 bases; nucleotides not matched to a gene: 8. There are 16 residues in the CDR3. The germline V gene encodes CDR1 SGHAT and CDR2 FQNNGV. The CDR3 loop reads CASSLAAGGPWETQYF. CDR3 in DNA: TGTGCCAGCAGCTTAGCGGCGGGAGGGCCTTGGGAGACCCAGTACTTC.

The CDR3 coding sequence is TGTGCCAGCAGTCTAGCGGGAGGGCCGGGGGATACGCAGTATTTT. Translation: CASSLAGGPGDTQYF. The rearrangement links TRBV6-4 to TRBJ2-3; 12 nucleotides align to TRBD2. This CDR3 region has 15 residues. Trimming took 5 bases from V and 6 from J; bases not matched to a gene: 6. CDR1 MRHNA and CDR2 SNTAGT come from the germline V gene.

J is TRBJ2-5 and V is TRBV29-1; D unresolved. Germline-derived CDR1 and CDR2 are SQVTM and ANQGSEA. The CDR3 consists of 12 residues. V lost 1 base and J 5 bases, leaving 8 bases between the germline ends. As DNA, the CDR3 is TGCAGCGTTGAAGTAGTACGGGAGACCCAGTACTTC. It codes for CSVEVVRETQYF. The full variable domain, with the rest looked up from reference TRBV29-1 and TRBJ2-5, is SAVISQKPSRDICQRGTSLTIQCQVDSQVTMMFWYRQQPGQSLTLIATANQGSEATYESGFVIDKFPISRPNLTFSTLTVSNMSPEDSSIYLCSVEVVRETQYFGPGTRLLVL.

This clone appeared once. The chain is built from TRBV5-5 and TRBJ2-7, with TRBD2 as a possible D gene (7 bases). Trimming stripped 6 bases from V and 0 bases from J, with 19 bases between. Germline CDR1 SGHKS, CDR2 YYEKEE (reference sequence). The CDR3 runs 16 residues. CDR3 amino acids: CASNRLGGRGSYEQYF. CDR3 in DNA: TGTGCCAGCAACCGACTGGGGGGGCGTGGCTCCTACGAGCAGTACTTC.

For the CDR3, the DNA is TGTGCCAGCAGTTATCGGACAGGGGGGAGTACTGAAGCTTTCTTT. Protein product: CASSYRTGGSTEAFF. The genes are TRBV6-5 and TRBJ1-1, with 10 nucleotides matching TRBD1. The CDR3 consists of 15 residues. CDR1 is MNHEY and CDR2 is SVGAGI in the germline V gene. The V gene end was trimmed by 3 bases and the J gene end by 5 bases; junction bases not matched to a gene: 6.

The chain couples TRBV6-4 to TRBJ2-5, with D perhaps TRBD2 (5 bases). With 3 bases removed from V and 4 bases from J, the gap between germline ends came to 15 bases. Germline V CDR1 and CDR2: MRHNA, SNTAGT. This CDR3 region has 15 residues. CDR3 protein: CASSESGGGLETQYF. For the CDR3, the DNA is TGTGCCAGCAGTGAGAGCGGCGGAGGTTTAGAGACCCAGTACTTC.

This chain connects TRBV30 to TRBJ2-1, with TRBD2 matching 7 bases. There are 14 residues in the CDR3. Germline trimming cut 3 bases from V and 2 bases from J; bases unmatched to any gene: 4. CDR1 GTSNPN and CDR2 SVGIG come from the germline V gene (reference sequence). CDR3: CAWSGTTTYNEQFF. CDR3 sequence (DNA): TGTGCCTGGAGCGGGACTACCACCTACAATGAGCAGTTCTTC.

V usage is TRBV30 and J usage is TRBJ2-1; 9 bases agree with TRBD1. This CDR3 comprises 14 residues. The ends lost 2 bases at V and 9 bases at J; junction bases unmatched: 8. Germline CDR1 reads GTSNPN; CDR2 reads SVGIG (reference sequence). The CDR3 reads CAWSFLTGGGEQFF. The CDR3 nucleotides are TGTGCCTGGAGTTTCCTTACAGGGGGCGGTGAGCAGTTCTTC.

The gene calls are TRBV6-1 and TRBJ2-7; 14 bases line up with TRBD2. This CDR3 spans 16 amino acids. With V trimmed by 2 bases and J by 3 bases, 3 bases remained unmatched. Germline CDR1 MNHNS, CDR2 SASEGT. CDR3 amino acids: CASSEIGTSGGYEQYF. CDR3 nucleotide sequence: TGTGCCAGCAGTGAAATTGGGACTAGCGGGGGCTACGAGCAGTACTTC.

A single count supports this clone. Since a much larger clone is just one base distant, this may be a read error. The same CDR3 is also encoded by other DNA sequences in this sample. The CDR3 loop reads CASSLTNTEAFF. The DNA of the CDR3 is TGTGCCAGCAGTTTGACGAACACTGAAGCTTTCTTT. The chain uses TRBV28 and TRBJ1-1; D is unclear. CDR1 is MDHEN and CDR2 is SYDVKM in the germline V gene. This CDR3 is built from 12 residues. V was cut by 3 bases and J by 1 base, with 3 bases left in between.

This CDR3 is CASSFPRTGPGDTEAFF. In DNA, the CDR3 is TGTGCCAGCAGCTTCCCGAGGACAGGGCCCGGGGACACTGAAGCTTTCTTT. The rearrangement links TRBV5-4 to TRBJ1-1, with 8 bases fitting TRBD1. This CDR3 contains 17 residues. V lost 2 bases and J lost 3; bases outside the gene matches: 12. Germline V lookup: CDR1 SGHNT, CDR2 YYREEE (reference sequence).

This chain uses TRBV10-1 with TRBJ2-3; no clear D gene. Looked up from germline, CDR1 is WNHNN and CDR2 is SYGVQD (reference sequence). The CDR3 runs 13 residues. With 4 bases removed from V and 0 bases from J, the gap between germline ends came to 5 bases. This CDR3 is CASSGESTDTQYF. In nucleotides, the CDR3 is TGCGCCAGCAGTGGGGAAAGCACAGATACGCAGTATTTT.

This clone was detected only a few times. The J gene is TRBJ1-4, the V gene TRBV7-9; D gene ambiguous. The CDR3 has 15 amino acids. Germline V lookup: CDR1 SEHNR, CDR2 FQNEAQ (reference sequence). V shed 4 bases and J shed 0 bases, with 9 bases lying between them. This chain's CDR3 is CASSSGGPTNEKLFF. The CDR3 nucleotides are TGTGCCAGCAGCTCGGGAGGTCCAACTAATGAAAAACTGTTTTTT.

The chain recombines TRBV7-9 with TRBJ2-2; the D gene could be TRBD1 or TRBD2 (5 bases each). Trimming shortened V by 3 bases and J by 0 bases, and 8 bases separated the two germline ends. Germline CDR1 and CDR2: SEHNR and FQNEAQ (reference sequence). The CDR3 has 15 amino acids. CDR3 protein: CASSFRDPNTGELFF. The CDR3 bases are TGTGCCAGCAGCTTCCGGGACCCGAACACCGGGGAGCTGTTTTTT.

V usage is TRBV18 and J usage is TRBJ2-5, with TRBD2 identical over 8 bases. The V segment lost 0 bases and the J segment 5 bases; nucleotides outside the gene matches: 5. Per germline, CDR1 KGHSH and CDR2 LQKENI. The CDR3 is 15 amino acids. Written as DNA, the CDR3 is TGTGCCAGCTCACCACCAGGTTCGGGAGGGGAGACCCAGTACTTC. This sequence encodes CASSPPGSGGETQYF.